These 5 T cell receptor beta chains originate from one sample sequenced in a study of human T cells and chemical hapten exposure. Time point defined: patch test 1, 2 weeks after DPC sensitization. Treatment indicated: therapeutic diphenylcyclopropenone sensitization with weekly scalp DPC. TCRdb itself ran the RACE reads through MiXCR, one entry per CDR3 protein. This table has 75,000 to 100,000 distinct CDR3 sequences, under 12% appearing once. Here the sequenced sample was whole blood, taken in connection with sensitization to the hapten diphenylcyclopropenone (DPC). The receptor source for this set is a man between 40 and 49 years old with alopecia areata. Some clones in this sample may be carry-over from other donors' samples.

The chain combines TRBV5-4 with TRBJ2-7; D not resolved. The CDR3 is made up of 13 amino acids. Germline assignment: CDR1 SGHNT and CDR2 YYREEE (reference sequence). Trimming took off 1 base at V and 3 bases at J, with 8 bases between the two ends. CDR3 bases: TGTGCCAGCAGCTTGAGGACCGACTACGAGCAGTACTTC. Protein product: CASSLRTDYEQYF.

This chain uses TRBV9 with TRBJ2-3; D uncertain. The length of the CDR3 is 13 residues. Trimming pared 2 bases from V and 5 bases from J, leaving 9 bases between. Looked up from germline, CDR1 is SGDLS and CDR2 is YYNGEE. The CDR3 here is CASSVGLQDTQYF. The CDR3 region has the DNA TGTGCCAGCAGCGTTGGGTTGCAAGATACGCAGTATTTT.

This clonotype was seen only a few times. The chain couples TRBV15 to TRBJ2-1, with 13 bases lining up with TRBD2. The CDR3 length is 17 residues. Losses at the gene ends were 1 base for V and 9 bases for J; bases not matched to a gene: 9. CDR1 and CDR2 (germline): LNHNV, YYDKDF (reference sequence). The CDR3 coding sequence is TGTGCCACCAGCAGAGTTCGGACTAGCGGGAGTGTAACTGAGCAGTTCTTC. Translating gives CATSRVRTSGSVTEQFF.

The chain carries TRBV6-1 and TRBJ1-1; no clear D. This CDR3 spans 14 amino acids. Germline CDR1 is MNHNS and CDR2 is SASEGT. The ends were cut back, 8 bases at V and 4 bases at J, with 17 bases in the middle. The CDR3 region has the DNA TGTGCCAGCCACTCCCCGGCCCGAGGCACTGAAGCTTTCTTT. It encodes CASHSPARGTEAFF.

The CDR3 region has the DNA TGTGCCAGCAGCCATAGGACAGCAACCTACAATGAGCAGTTCTTC. Its translation: CASSHRTATYNEQFF. V is TRBV7-9 and J is TRBJ2-1; D perhaps matches TRBD1 (6 bases). With 5 bases removed from V and 2 bases from J, the gap between germline ends came to 13 bases. Germline V gene data show CDR1 as SEHNR and CDR2 as FQNEAQ (reference sequence). This CDR3 spans 15 amino acids.